Listed below are T cell receptor beta chains from one sample, sequenced in a study of blood T cell repertoires in COVID-19. Sequencing used immunoSEQ multiplex PCR; TCRdb keeps in-frame clones, though not all of them. The sample lists some 140,000 clones, around three quarters occurring once. The material sequenced was peripheral blood. Receptors originate from a human donor in a cohort sampled during active COVID-19. Each CDR3 is given with its conserved first and last residue. Each record gives: J gene, V gene, D gene, CDR3 protein, CDR3 DNA. D genes are given only for firm matches.

TRBJ2-7 | TRBV5-1 | TRBD2 | CASSFGTSGGEEQYF | TGCGCCAGCAGCTTCGGGACTAGCGGGGGGGAGGAGCAGTACTTC
TRBJ2-3 | TRBV16 | TRBD2 | CASSQGAGDHTDTQYF | TGTGCCAGCAGCCAAGGAGCGGGGGATCACACAGATACGCAGTATTTT
TRBJ1-2 | TRBV10-1 | NA | CASGSRLREGYTF | TGCGCCAGCGGATCTCGTTTAAGGGAGGGCTACACCTTC
TRBJ2-3 | TRBV5-6 | TRBD2 | CASSSILAGVSTDTQYF | TGTGCCAGCAGCTCCATACTAGCGGGGGTTAGCACAGATACGCAGTATTTT
TRBJ1-2 | TRBV20-1 | NA | CSADSNYGYTF | TGCAGTGCAGACAGTAACTATGGCTACACCTTC
TRBJ1-5 | TRBV2 | NA | CASSEVEVGLSNQPQHF | TGTGCCAGCAGTGAAGTGGAGGTAGGGCTGAGCAATCAGCCCCAGCATTTT
TRBJ2-7 | TRBV10-3 | NA | CAISEPASYEQYF | TGTGCCATCAGTGAGCCAGCGTCCTACGAGCAGTACTTC
TRBJ2-6 | TRBV6-5 | NA | CASLYRGANVLTF | TGTGCCAGCCTCTATCGAGGAGCCAACGTCCTGACTTTC
TRBJ2-7 | TRBV7-8 | TRBD2 | CASSLVGSGGWYEQYF | TGTGCCAGCAGCTTAGTAGGTAGCGGGGGGTGGTACGAGCAGTACTTC
TRBJ2-1 | TRBV9 | TRBD2 | CASSPWTSGGTYNEQFF | TGTGCCAGCAGCCCCTGGACTAGCGGGGGCACTTACAATGAGCAGTTCTTC